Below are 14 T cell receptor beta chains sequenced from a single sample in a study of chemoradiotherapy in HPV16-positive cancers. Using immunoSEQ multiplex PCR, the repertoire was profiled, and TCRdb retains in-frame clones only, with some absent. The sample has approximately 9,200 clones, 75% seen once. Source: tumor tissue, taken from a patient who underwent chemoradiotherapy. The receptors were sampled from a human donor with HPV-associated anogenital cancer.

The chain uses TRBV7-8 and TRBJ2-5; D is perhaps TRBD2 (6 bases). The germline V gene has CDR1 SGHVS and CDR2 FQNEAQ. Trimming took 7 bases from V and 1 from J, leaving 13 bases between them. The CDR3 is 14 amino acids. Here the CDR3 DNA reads TGTGCCAGCAATTGGGGGGAGATCCAAGAGACCCAGTACTTC. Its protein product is CASNWGEIQETQYF.

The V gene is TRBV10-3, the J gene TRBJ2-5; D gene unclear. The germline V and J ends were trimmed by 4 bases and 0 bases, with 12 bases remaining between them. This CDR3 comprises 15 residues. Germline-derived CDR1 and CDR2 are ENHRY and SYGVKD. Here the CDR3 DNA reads TGTGCCATCAGTGTTGGGTTCTTGAACCAAGAGACCCAGTACTTC. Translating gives CAISVGFLNQETQYF.

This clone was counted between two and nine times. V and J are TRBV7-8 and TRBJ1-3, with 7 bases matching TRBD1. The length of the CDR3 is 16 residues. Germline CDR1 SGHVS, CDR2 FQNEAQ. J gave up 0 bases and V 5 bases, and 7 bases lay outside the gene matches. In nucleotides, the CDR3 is TGTGCCAGCAGCCCGAGGGGGCTCGACTCTGGAAACACCATATATTTT. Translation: CASSPRGLDSGNTIYF.

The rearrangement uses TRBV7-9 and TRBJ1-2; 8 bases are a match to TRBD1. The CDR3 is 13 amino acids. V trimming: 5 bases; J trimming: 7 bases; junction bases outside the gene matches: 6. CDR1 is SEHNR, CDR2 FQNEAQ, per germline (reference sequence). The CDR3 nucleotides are TGTGCCAGCAGCGGGCACAGGGGGGCTGGCTACACCTTC. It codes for CASSGHRGAGYTF.

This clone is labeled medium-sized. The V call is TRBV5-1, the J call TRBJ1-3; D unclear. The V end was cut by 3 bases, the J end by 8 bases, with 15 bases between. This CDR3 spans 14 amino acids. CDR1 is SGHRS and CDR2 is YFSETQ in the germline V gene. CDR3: CASSSGFTRDTIYF. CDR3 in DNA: TGCGCCAGCAGCTCTGGATTTACCCGGGACACCATATATTTT.

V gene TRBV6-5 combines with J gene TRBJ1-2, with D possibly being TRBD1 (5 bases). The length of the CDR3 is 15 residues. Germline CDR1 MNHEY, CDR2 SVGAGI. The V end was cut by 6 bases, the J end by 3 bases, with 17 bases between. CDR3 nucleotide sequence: TGTGCCAGCAGGCGAGCCGGGGGGAGTCACTATGGCTACACCTTC. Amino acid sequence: CASRRAGGSHYGYTF.

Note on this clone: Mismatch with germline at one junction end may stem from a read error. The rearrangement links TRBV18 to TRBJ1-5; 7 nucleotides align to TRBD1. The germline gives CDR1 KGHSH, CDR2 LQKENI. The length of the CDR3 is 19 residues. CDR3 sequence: CASSSPRDREPNSNQPQHF. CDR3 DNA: TGTGCCAGCTCATCACCTCGGGACAGAGAACCGAATAGCAATCAGCCCCAGCATTTT.

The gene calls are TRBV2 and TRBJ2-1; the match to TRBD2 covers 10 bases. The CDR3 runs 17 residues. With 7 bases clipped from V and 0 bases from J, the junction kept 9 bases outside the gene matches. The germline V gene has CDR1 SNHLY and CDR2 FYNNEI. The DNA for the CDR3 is TGTGCCAGCATGCCGGGAGCGGGGGGGCGCTCCTACAATGAGCAGTTCTTC. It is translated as CASMPGAGGRSYNEQFF. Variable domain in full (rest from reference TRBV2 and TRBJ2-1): EPEVTQTPSHQVTQMGQEVILRCVPISNHLYFYWYRQILGQKVEFLVSFYNNEISEKSEIFDDQFSVERPDGSNFTLKIRSTKLEDSAMYFCASMPGAGGRSYNEQFFGPGTRLTVL.

CDR3 protein: CASSGTGEAGELFF. CDR3 nucleotide sequence: TGTGCCAGCAGTGGGACAGGGGAAGCCGGGGAGCTGTTTTTT. The rearrangement joins TRBV6-1 to TRBJ2-2; TRBD1 matches 9 bases. Germline trimming cut 4 bases from V and 6 bases from J; bases unmatched to any gene: 3. Germline V gene sequence: CDR1 MNHNS, CDR2 SASEGT. CDR3 length equals 14 residues.

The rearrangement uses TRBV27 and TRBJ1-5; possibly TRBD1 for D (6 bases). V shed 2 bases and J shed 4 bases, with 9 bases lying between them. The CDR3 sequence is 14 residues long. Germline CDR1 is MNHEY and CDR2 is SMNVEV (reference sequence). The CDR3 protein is CASSLKGGNQPQHF. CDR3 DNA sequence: TGTGCCAGCAGTTTAAAGGGGGGGAATCAGCCCCAGCATTTT.

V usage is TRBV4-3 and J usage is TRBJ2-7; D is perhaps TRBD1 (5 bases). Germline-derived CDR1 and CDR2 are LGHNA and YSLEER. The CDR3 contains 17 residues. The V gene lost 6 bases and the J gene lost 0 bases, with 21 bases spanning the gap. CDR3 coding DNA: TGCGCCAGCAGTCAAACCTTCGGTGGGGCCAGCTCCTACGAGCAGTACTTC. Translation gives CASSQTFGGASSYEQYF.

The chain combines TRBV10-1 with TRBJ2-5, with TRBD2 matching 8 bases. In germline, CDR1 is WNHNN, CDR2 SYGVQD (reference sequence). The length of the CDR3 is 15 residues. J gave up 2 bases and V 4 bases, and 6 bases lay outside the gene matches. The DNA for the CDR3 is TGCGCCAGCAGTGGGTCCGGGACTAGGCAAGAGACCCAGTACTTC. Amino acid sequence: CASSGSGTRQETQYF.

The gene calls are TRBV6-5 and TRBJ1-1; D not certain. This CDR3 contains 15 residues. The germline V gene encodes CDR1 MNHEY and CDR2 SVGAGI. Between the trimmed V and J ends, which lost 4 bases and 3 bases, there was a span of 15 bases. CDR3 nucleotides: TGTGCCAGCAGTTCTACTGCCCGGACCTACACTGAAGCTTTCTTT. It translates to CASSSTARTYTEAFF.

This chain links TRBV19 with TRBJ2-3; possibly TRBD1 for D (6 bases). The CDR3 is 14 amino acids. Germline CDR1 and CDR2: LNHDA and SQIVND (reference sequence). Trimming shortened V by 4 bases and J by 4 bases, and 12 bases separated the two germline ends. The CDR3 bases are TGTGCCAGTAGTAGCGGACAGATTTCAGATACGCAGTATTTT. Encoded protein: CASSSGQISDTQYF.